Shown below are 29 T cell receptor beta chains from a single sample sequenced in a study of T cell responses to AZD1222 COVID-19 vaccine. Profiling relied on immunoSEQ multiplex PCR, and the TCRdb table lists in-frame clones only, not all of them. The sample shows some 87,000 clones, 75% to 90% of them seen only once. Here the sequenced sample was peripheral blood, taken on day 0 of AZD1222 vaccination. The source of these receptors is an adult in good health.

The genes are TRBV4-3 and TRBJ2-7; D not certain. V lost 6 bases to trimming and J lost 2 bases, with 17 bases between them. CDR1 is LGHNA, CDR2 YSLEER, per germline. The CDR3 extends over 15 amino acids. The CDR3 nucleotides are TGCGCCAGCAGTCTCGAGTCTGGTCTAACCTACGAGCAGTACTTC. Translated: CASSLESGLTYEQYF.

The CDR3 region has the DNA TGTGCCAGCAGCCAGCGGACAGAGGGCTACACCTTC. This sequence encodes CASSQRTEGYTF. The gene calls are TRBV6-2 or TRBV6-3 and TRBJ1-2; possible D gene TRBD1, 6 bases. In germline, CDR1 is MNHEY, CDR2 SVGEGT. The CDR3 spans 12 residues. V was shortened by 6 bases and J by 8 bases, with 13 bases between the two germline ends.

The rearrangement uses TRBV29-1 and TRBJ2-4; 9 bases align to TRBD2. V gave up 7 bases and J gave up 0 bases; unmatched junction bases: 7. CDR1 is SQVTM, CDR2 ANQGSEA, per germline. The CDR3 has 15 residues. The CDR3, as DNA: TGCAGCGGCCGTGGACTAGCGCTAGCCAAAAACATTCAGTACTTC. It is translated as CSGRGLALAKNIQYF.

The CDR3 protein is CASSLVSHSYNSPLHF. The CDR3 DNA sequence: TGTGCCAGCAGCTTAGTTAGCCACTCCTATAATTCACCCCTCCACTTT. The V gene is TRBV7-2, the J gene TRBJ1-6; D is ambiguous. The V gene lost 1 base and the J gene lost 0 bases, with 7 bases spanning the gap. The germline V gene encodes CDR1 SGHTA and CDR2 FQGNSA. The length of the CDR3 is 16 residues. The whole variable domain, filled in from reference TRBV7-2 and TRBJ1-6, reads GAGVSQSPSNKVTEKGKDVELRCDPISGHTALYWYRQSLGQGLEFLIYFQGNSAPDKSGLPSDRFSAERTGGSVSTLTIQRTQQEDSAVYLCASSLVSHSYNSPLHFGNGTRLTVT.

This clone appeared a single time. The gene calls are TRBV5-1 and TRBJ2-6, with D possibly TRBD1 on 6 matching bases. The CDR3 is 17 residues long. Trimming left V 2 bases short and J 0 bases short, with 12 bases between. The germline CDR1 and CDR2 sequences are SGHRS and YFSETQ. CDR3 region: CASSFEIRGSGANVLTF. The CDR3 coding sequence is TGCGCCAGCAGCTTTGAGATCAGGGGCTCTGGGGCCAACGTCCTGACTTTC.

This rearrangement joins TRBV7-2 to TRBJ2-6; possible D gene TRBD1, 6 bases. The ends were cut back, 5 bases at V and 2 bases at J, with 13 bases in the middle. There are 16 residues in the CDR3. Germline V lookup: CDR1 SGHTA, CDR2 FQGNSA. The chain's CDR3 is CASSLTGSPGANVLTF. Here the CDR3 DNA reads TGTGCCAGCAGCCTCACAGGGTCCCCTGGGGCCAACGTCCTGACTTTC. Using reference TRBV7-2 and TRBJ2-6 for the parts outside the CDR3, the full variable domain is GAGVSQSPSNKVTEKGKDVELRCDPISGHTALYWYRQSLGQGLEFLIYFQGNSAPDKSGLPSDRFSAERTGGSVSTLTIQRTQQEDSAVYLCASSLTGSPGANVLTFGAGSRLTVL.

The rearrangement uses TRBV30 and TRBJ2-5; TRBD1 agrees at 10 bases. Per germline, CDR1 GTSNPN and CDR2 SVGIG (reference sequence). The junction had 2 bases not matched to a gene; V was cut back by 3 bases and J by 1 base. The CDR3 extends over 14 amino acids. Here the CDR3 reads CAWRGTGAQETQYF. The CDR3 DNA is TGTGCCTGGAGGGGGACAGGGGCCCAAGAGACCCAGTACTTC.

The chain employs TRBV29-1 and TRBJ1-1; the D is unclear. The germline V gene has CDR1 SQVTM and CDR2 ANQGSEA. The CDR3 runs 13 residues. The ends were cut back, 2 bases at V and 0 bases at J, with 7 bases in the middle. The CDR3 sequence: CSVEFGVNTEAFF. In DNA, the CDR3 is TGCAGCGTTGAATTCGGGGTGAACACTGAAGCTTTCTTT.

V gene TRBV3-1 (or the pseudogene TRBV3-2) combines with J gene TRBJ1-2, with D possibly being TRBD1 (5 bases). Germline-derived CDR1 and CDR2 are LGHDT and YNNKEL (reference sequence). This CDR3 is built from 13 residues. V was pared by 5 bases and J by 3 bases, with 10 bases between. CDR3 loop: CASSSGTDYGYTF. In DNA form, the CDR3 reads TGTGCCAGCAGCTCCGGGACGGACTATGGCTACACCTTC.

CDR3: CASSLVTTGNTEAFF. The CDR3 nucleotides read TGTGCCAGCAGCTTAGTGACGACGGGAAACACTGAAGCTTTCTTT. The chain couples TRBV11-2 to TRBJ1-1; the D is unclear. Germline values: CDR1 SGHAT, CDR2 FQNNGV. V gave up 1 base and J gave up 2 bases, with 11 bases separating them. The CDR3 length is 15 residues. Full variable domain (missing parts from reference TRBV11-2 and TRBJ1-1): EAGVAQSPRYKIIEKRQSVAFWCNPISGHATLYWYQQILGQGPKLLIQFQNNGVVDDSQLPKDRFSAERLKGVDSTLKIQPAKLEDSAVYLCASSLVTTGNTEAFFGQGTRLTVV.

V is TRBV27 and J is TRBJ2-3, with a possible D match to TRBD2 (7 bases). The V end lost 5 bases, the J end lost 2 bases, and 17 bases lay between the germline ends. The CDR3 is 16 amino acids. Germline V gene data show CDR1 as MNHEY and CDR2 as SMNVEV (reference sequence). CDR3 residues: CASSEIWRGPTDTQYF. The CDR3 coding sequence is TGTGCCAGCAGTGAAATTTGGCGGGGGCCCACAGATACGCAGTATTTT.

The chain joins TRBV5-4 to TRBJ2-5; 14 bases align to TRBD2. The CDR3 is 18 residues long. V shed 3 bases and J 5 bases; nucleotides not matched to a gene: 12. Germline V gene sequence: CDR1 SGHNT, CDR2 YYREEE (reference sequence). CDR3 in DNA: TGTGCCAGCAGCTCCACACCCCAGACTAGCGGGAGGGGGGAGACCCAGTACTTC. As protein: CASSSTPQTSGRGETQYF.

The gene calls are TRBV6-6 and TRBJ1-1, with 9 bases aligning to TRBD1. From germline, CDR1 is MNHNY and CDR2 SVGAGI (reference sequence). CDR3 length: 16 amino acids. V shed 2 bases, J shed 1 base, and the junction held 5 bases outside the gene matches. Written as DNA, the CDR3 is TGTGCCAGCAGTTACCCTTCGGACAGGGGGAACACTGAAGCTTTCTTT. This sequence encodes CASSYPSDRGNTEAFF.

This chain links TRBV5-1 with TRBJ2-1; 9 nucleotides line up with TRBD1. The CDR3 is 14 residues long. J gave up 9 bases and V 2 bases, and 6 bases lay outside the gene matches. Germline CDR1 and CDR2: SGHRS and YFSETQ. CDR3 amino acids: CASSFSGTGPEQFF. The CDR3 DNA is TGCGCCAGCAGCTTCTCCGGGACAGGGCCTGAGCAGTTCTTC.

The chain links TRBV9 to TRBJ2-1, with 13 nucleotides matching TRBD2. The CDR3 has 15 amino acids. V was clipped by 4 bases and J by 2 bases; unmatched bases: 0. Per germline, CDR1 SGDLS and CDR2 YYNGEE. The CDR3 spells CASSTSGRAYNEQFF. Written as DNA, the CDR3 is TGTGCCAGCAGCACTAGCGGGAGGGCCTACAATGAGCAGTTCTTC. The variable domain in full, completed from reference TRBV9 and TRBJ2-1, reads DSGVTQTPKHLITATGQRVTLRCSPRSGDLSVYWYQQSLDQGLQFLIQYYNGEERAKGNILERFSAQQFPDLHSELNLSSLELGDSALYFCASSTSGRAYNEQFFGPGTRLTVL.

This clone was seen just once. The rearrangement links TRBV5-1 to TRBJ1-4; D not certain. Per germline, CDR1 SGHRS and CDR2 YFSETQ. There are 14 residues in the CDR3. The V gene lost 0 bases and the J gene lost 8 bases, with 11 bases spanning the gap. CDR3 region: CASSLGRSEEKLFF. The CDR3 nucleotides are TGCGCCAGCAGCTTGGGCAGGTCGGAAGAAAAACTGTTTTTT.

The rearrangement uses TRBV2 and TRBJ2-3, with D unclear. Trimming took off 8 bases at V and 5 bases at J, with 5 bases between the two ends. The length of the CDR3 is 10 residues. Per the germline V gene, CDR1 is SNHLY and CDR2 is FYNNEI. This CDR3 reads CASPIDTQYF. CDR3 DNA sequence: TGTGCCAGCCCCATAGATACGCAGTATTTT.

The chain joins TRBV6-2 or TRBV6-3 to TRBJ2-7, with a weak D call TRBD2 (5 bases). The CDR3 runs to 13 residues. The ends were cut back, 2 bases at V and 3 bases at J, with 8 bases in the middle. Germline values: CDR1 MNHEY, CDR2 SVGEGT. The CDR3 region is CASSYTRDYEQYF. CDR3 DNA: TGTGCCAGCAGTTACACCCGGGACTACGAGCAGTACTTC.

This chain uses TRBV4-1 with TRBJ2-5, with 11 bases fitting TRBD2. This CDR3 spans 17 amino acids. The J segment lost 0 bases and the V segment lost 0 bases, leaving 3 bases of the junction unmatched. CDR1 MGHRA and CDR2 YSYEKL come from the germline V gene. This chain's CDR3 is CASSQDPSGRYQETQYF. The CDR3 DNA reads TGCGCCAGCAGCCAAGATCCTAGCGGGAGGTACCAAGAGACCCAGTACTTC.

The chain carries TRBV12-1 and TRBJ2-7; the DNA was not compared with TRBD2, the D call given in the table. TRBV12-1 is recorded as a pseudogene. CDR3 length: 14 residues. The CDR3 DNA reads TGTGCCAGCAGCTCGGGACTAGACGGCCTCGAGCAGTACTTC. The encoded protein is CASSSGLDGLEQYF.

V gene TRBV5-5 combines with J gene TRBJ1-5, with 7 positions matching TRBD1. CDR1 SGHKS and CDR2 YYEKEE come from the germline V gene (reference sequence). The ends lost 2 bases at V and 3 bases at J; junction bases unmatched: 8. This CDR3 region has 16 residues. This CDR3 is CASSFSGTENNQPQHF. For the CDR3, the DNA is TGTGCCAGCAGCTTCTCCGGGACAGAGAACAATCAGCCCCAGCATTTT.

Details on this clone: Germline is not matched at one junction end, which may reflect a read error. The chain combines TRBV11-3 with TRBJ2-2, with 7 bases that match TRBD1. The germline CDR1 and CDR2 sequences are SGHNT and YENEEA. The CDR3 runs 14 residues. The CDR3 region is CASPDRVQHRGAVF. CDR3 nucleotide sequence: TGTGCCAGCCCTGACAGGGTTCAACACCGGGGAGCTGTTTTT.

The CDR3 loop is CASSEVAAGRTDTQYF. CDR3 in DNA: TGTGCCAGCAGTGAAGTCGCGGCCGGACGCACAGATACGCAGTATTTT. V usage is TRBV6-1 and J usage is TRBJ2-3; no reliable D call. Germline lookup yields CDR1 MNHNS and CDR2 SASEGT. Trimming pared 1 base from V and 1 base from J, leaving 12 bases between. CDR3 length: 16 residues.

The CDR3 DNA reads TGTGCCAGCAGTCCGGGACAGGGGTTCATCTGGGGGGAAAAACTGTTTTTT. Its translation is CASSPGQGFIWGEKLFF. The rearrangement joins TRBV28 to TRBJ1-4; 10 positions match TRBD1. The CDR3 runs 17 residues. Per the germline V gene, CDR1 is MDHEN and CDR2 is SYDVKM. With 5 bases clipped from V and 8 bases from J, the junction kept 14 bases outside the gene matches.

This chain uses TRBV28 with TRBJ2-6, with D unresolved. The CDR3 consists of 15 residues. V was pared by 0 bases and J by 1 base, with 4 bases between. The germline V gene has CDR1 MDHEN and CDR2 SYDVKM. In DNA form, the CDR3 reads TGTGCCAGCAGTTTATGGGGATCTGGGGCCAACGTCCTGACTTTC. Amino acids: CASSLWGSGANVLTF.

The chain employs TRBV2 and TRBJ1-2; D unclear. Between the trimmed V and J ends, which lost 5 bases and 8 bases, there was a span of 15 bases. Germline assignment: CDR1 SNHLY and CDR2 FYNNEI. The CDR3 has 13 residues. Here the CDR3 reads CASSQDLRGGYTF. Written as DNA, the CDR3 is TGTGCCAGCAGTCAAGACCTTCGCGGGGGCTACACCTTC. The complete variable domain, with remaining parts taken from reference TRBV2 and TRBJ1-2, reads EPEVTQTPSHQVTQMGQEVILRCVPISNHLYFYWYRQILGQKVEFLVSFYNNEISEKSEIFDDQFSVERPDGSNFTLKIRSTKLEDSAMYFCASSQDLRGGYTFGSGTRLTVV.

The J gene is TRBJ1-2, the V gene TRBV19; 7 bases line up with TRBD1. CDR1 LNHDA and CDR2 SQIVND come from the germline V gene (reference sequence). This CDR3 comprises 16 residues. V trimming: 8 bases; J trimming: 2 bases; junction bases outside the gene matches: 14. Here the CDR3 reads CASLSTGDVTNYGYTF. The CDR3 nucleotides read TGTGCCAGTCTCTCCACAGGGGATGTAACCAACTATGGCTACACCTTC.

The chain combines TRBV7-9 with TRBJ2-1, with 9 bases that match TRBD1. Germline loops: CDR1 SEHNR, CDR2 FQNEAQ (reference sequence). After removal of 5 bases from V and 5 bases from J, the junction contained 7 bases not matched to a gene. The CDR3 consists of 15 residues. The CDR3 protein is CASSQVGTGNNEQFF. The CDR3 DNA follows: TGTGCCAGCAGCCAAGTCGGGACAGGGAACAATGAGCAGTTCTTC.

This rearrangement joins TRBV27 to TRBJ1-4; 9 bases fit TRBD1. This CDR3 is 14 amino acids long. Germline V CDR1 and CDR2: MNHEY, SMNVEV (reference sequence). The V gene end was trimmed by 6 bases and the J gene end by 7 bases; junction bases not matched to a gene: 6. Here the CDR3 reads CASSRTGAGEKLFF. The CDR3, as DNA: TGTGCCAGCAGCCGGACAGGGGCAGGTGAAAAACTGTTTTTT.